This passage covers 27 T cell receptor beta chains from one sample sequenced in a study of T cell responses to AZD1222 COVID-19 vaccine. Assay used: immunoSEQ multiplex PCR; TCRdb lists only in-frame clones, some missing. Of some 150,000 clones listed, about nine tenths are singletons. The specimen was peripheral blood, collected 28 days after the second dose of the MenACWY control vaccine. Receptors originate from an adult who received the MenACWY meningococcal vaccine as a control.

The V and J genes are TRBV6-5 and TRBJ1-5; 7 nucleotides match TRBD1. This CDR3 is built from 15 residues. Germline V lookup: CDR1 MNHEY, CDR2 SVGAGI. The ends lost 6 bases at V and 2 bases at J; junction bases unmatched: 7. The CDR3 DNA sequence: TGTGCCAGCAGGGTGACAGGGACAGGCAATCAGCCCCAGCATTTT. Translation: CASRVTGTGNQPQHF.

CDR3 nucleotides: TGCAGCGCCGACAGGGAGGCGAGCTATGGCTACACCTTC. Its protein is CSADREASYGYTF. V usage is TRBV29-1 and J usage is TRBJ1-2; 7 bases align to TRBD1. After removal of 7 bases from V and 4 bases from J, the junction contained 9 bases not matched to a gene. Germline loops: CDR1 SQVTM, CDR2 ANQGSEA. This CDR3 spans 13 amino acids. The whole variable domain, remainder taken from reference TRBV29-1 and TRBJ1-2, is SAVISQKPSRDICQRGTSLTIQCQVDSQVTMMFWYRQQPGQSLTLIATANQGSEATYESGFVIDKFPISRPNLTFSTLTVSNMSPEDSSIYLCSADREASYGYTFGSGTRLTVV.

The rearrangement joins TRBV4-3 to TRBJ2-7; no clear D gene. Germline V gives CDR1 LGHNA, CDR2 YSLEER. The CDR3 consists of 15 residues. V lost 0 bases to trimming and J lost 2 bases, with 11 bases between them. CDR3 sequence reads: CASSQELSEAYEQYF. For the CDR3, the DNA is TGCGCCAGCAGCCAAGAGTTGTCCGAAGCCTACGAGCAGTACTTC.

The gene calls are TRBV9 and TRBJ2-1, with D perhaps matching TRBD2 (5 bases). Trimming took 3 bases from V and 2 from J, leaving 9 bases between them. The germline V gene has CDR1 SGDLS and CDR2 YYNGEE. This CDR3 has 14 amino acids. The CDR3 nucleotides are TGTGCCAGCAGCGGAGGGCTCACCTACAATGAGCAGTTCTTC. Protein product: CASSGGLTYNEQFF.

This clone was seen just once. The gene calls are TRBV2 and TRBJ2-7; 9 nucleotides line up with TRBD1. CDR1 is SNHLY, CDR2 FYNNEI, per germline. The junction had 3 bases not matched to a gene; V was cut back by 6 bases and J by 0 bases. The CDR3 has 14 amino acids. The CDR3 DNA reads as TGTGCCAGCAGCGAACAGGGGGCCTCCTACGAGCAGTACTTC. This codes for CASSEQGASYEQYF.

V usage is TRBV25-1 and J usage is TRBJ1-1, with D hard to call. The V gene's germline CDR1 is MGHDK and CDR2 SYGVNS. V was trimmed by 0 bases and J by 5 bases, leaving 7 bases between them. The CDR3 is made up of 13 amino acids. The CDR3 nucleotides are TGTGCCAGCAGTGAATATTGGGGAACTGAAGCTTTCTTT. Its translation: CASSEYWGTEAFF.

CDR3 coding DNA: TGTGCCAGCAGTTCCCGGCCCCTGTCCCGAATGGCCGGGGAGCTGTTTTTT. Translating gives CASSSRPLSRMAGELFF. The rearrangement joins TRBV7-2 to TRBJ2-2, with D unresolved. CDR1 and CDR2 from the germline V gene are SGHTA and FQGNSA. The CDR3 is 17 residues long. V lost 6 bases and J 6 bases, leaving 23 bases between the germline ends. Together with reference TRBV7-2 and TRBJ2-2, the CDR3 gives the full variable domain: GAGVSQSPSNKVTEKGKDVELRCDPISGHTALYWYRQSLGQGLEFLIYFQGNSAPDKSGLPSDRFSAERTGGSVSTLTIQRTQQEDSAVYLCASSSRPLSRMAGELFFGEGSRLTVL.

The chain is built from TRBV14 and TRBJ1-5; 7 bases fit TRBD1. The CDR3 length is 17 residues. Germline trimming cut 4 bases from V and 0 bases from J; bases unmatched to any gene: 9. Germline V gene sequence: CDR1 SGHDN, CDR2 FVKESK. The CDR3 DNA reads as TGTGCCAGCAGCCGGGGACAGTTGGGAAATAGCAATCAGCCCCAGCATTTT. Translated: CASSRGQLGNSNQPQHF.

The chain employs TRBV11-2 and TRBJ1-3; no clear D. The germline gives CDR1 SGHAT, CDR2 FQNNGV. Trimming took off 3 bases at V and 0 bases at J, with 9 bases between the two ends. This CDR3 has 15 residues. The CDR3 reads CASSFQADSGNTIYF. CDR3 bases: TGTGCCAGCAGCTTCCAGGCGGACTCTGGAAACACCATATATTTT.

This chain connects TRBV6-2 or TRBV6-3 to TRBJ2-3, with a possible D match to TRBD1 (5 bases). This CDR3 is 13 amino acids long. Germline assignment: CDR1 MNHEY and CDR2 SVGEGT. Trimming took 4 bases from V and 10 from J, leaving 15 bases between them. CDR3 residues: CASSWPTDGAQYF. The CDR3 DNA sequence: TGTGCCAGCAGTTGGCCGACAGACGGTGCGCAGTATTTT.

The chain links TRBV7-2 to TRBJ1-1; D may be TRBD1 (5 bases). This CDR3 comprises 14 residues. Deletions cut 4 bases from V and 5 bases from J, with 14 bases between. The germline V gene encodes CDR1 SGHTA and CDR2 FQGNSA. The CDR3 sequence is CASSWDPVGTEAFF. Here the CDR3 DNA reads TGTGCCAGCAGCTGGGACCCGGTAGGGACTGAAGCTTTCTTT.

The chain joins TRBV7-2 to TRBJ2-7, with TRBD2 matching over 8 bases. The CDR3 totals 16 residues. V shed 5 bases, J shed 6 bases, and the junction held 15 bases outside the gene matches. Germline V gene data show CDR1 as SGHTA and CDR2 as FQGNSA. The CDR3 DNA sequence: TGTGCCAGCAGCCCCTTTGGCGGGAGGATCGGTTCCGAGCAGTACTTC. Translated, it gives CASSPFGGRIGSEQYF.

The chain is built from TRBV5-1 and TRBJ2-7, with D perhaps TRBD2 (6 bases). Germline V gene data show CDR1 as SGHRS and CDR2 as YFSETQ. Deletions cut 4 bases from V and 0 bases from J, with 14 bases between. The CDR3 covers 15 residues. The CDR3 DNA follows: TGCGCCAGCAGCCTGGAGGGTAAGAGCTCCTACGAGCAGTACTTC. Protein: CASSLEGKSSYEQYF. Full variable domain (missing parts from reference TRBV5-1 and TRBJ2-7): KAGVTQTPRYLIKTRGQQVTLSCSPISGHRSVSWYQQTPGQGLQFLFEYFSETQRNKGNFPGRFSGRQFSNSRSEMNVSTLELGDSALYLCASSLEGKSSYEQYFGPGTRLTVT.

This chain links TRBV30 with TRBJ1-1; weak D call: TRBD1 (5 bases). V shed 2 bases and J shed 4 bases, with 11 bases lying between them. Germline V CDR1 and CDR2: GTSNPN, SVGIG (reference sequence). This CDR3 comprises 13 residues. The CDR3 sequence: CAWSRAGPTEAFF. DNA of the CDR3: TGTGCCTGGAGTCGGGCAGGGCCCACTGAAGCTTTCTTT.

A single count supports this clone. The V call is TRBV7-2, the J call TRBJ2-5; D perhaps matches TRBD2 (6 bases). This CDR3 spans 14 amino acids. With 0 bases removed from V and 5 bases from J, the gap between germline ends came to 10 bases. The germline CDR1 and CDR2 sequences are SGHTA and FQGNSA. The CDR3 bases are TGTGCCAGCAGCTTAGCAGCGGGCTGGGAGACCCAGTACTTC. Translation gives CASSLAAGWETQYF.

The rearrangement links TRBV7-8 to TRBJ2-1, with TRBD2 identical over 14 bases. Unmatched junction bases numbered 17, after V lost 8 bases and J lost 8 bases. This CDR3 is built from 18 residues. CDR1 and CDR2 from the germline V gene are SGHVS and FQNEAQ. The chain's CDR3 is CASVTEYGTSGSGDEQFF. As DNA, the CDR3 is TGTGCCAGCGTTACGGAGTACGGGACTAGCGGGAGCGGCGATGAGCAGTTCTTC. The full variable domain, completed using reference TRBV7-8 and TRBJ2-1, is GAGVSQSPRYKVAKRGQDVALRCDPISGHVSLFWYQQALGQGPEFLTYFQNEAQLDKSGLPSDRFFAERPEGSVSTLKIQRTQQEDSAVYLCASVTEYGTSGSGDEQFFGPGTRLTVL.

The chain uses TRBV5-1 and TRBJ1-1; a possible D gene is TRBD1 (5 bases). V dropped 0 bases and J dropped 4 bases, with 13 bases sitting between them. This CDR3 has 15 residues. Germline-derived CDR1 and CDR2 are SGHRS and YFSETQ. The CDR3 region is CASSLAGGTSTEAFF. For the CDR3, the DNA is TGCGCCAGCAGCTTGGCCGGGGGGACGAGCACTGAAGCTTTCTTT.

The gene calls are TRBV6-5 and TRBJ2-7; 7 bases are a match to TRBD2. CDR1 is MNHEY, CDR2 SVGAGI, per germline. V shed 2 bases and J 7 bases; nucleotides not matched to a gene: 11. The CDR3 covers 15 residues. CDR3 DNA: TGTGCCAGCAGTTACGCGGCTAGCGGAAACGAAGAGCAGTACTTC. This encodes CASSYAASGNEEQYF.

The chain is built from TRBV5-4 and TRBJ2-2; D is unresolved. This CDR3 is 15 amino acids long. Between the trimmed V and J ends, which lost 1 base and 6 bases, there was a span of 13 bases. Germline-derived CDR1 and CDR2 are SGHNT and YYREEE (reference sequence). CDR3 sequence (DNA): TGTGCCAGCAGCTTGATAAGTAGTGACGCCGGGGAGCTGTTTTTT. Its translation: CASSLISSDAGELFF.

The V gene is TRBV18, the J gene TRBJ1-2, with 7 bases lining up with TRBD1. The trim removed 4 bases at V and 6 bases at J, leaving 8 bases unmatched. This CDR3 has 14 residues. Germline V gene lookup returns CDR1 KGHSH and CDR2 LQKENI. Here the CDR3 reads CASSLWDRTDGYTF. The CDR3 DNA follows: TGTGCCAGCTCACTTTGGGACAGAACTGATGGCTACACCTTC. The entire variable domain, with the rest obtained from reference TRBV18 and TRBJ1-2, is as follows: NAGVMQNPRHLVRRRGQEARLRCSPMKGHSHVYWYRQLPEEGLKFMVYLQKENIIDESGMPKERFSAEFPKEGPSILRIQQVVRGDSAAYFCASSLWDRTDGYTFGSGTRLTVV.

The rearrangement joins TRBV6-6 to TRBJ2-7; D remains ambiguous. V lost 6 bases to trimming and J lost 1 base, with 13 bases between them. Looked up from germline, CDR1 is MNHNY and CDR2 is SVGAGI (reference sequence). The CDR3 has 14 amino acids. This CDR3 is CASRSIQASYEQYF. The CDR3 DNA sequence: TGTGCCAGCAGGTCCATTCAGGCTTCCTACGAGCAGTACTTC.

The CDR3 DNA reads as TGTGCCAGCAGCCGGGACAGCGCCGTTTGGTATGGCTACACCTTC. Translated: CASSRDSAVWYGYTF. The chain is built from TRBV6-5 and TRBJ1-2, with 7 bases identical to TRBD1. This CDR3 is built from 15 residues. The V gene end was trimmed by 6 bases and the J gene end by 5 bases; junction bases not matched to a gene: 12. Germline V gives CDR1 MNHEY, CDR2 SVGAGI.

This sequence joins TRBV7-2 and TRBJ2-7, with a weak D call TRBD2 (6 bases). The germline V gene has CDR1 SGHTA and CDR2 FQGNSA. Deletions cut 5 bases from V and 0 bases from J, with 17 bases between. CDR3 size: 16 residues. The CDR3 is CASSRRASASSYEQYF. For the CDR3, the DNA is TGTGCCAGCAGCCGCCGCGCTAGCGCCAGCTCCTACGAGCAGTACTTC. The full variable domain, rest sourced from reference TRBV7-2 and TRBJ2-7, is GAGVSQSPSNKVTEKGKDVELRCDPISGHTALYWYRQSLGQGLEFLIYFQGNSAPDKSGLPSDRFSAERTGGSVSTLTIQRTQQEDSAVYLCASSRRASASSYEQYFGPGTRLTVT.

This clone showed up just once. This chain's CDR3 is CASSIGQIYEQYF. The DNA for the CDR3 is TGTGCCAGTAGTATCGGACAGATCTACGAGCAGTACTTC. This chain joins TRBV19 and TRBJ2-7; TRBD1 is a possible D gene (6 bases). Germline V gives CDR1 LNHDA, CDR2 SQIVND (reference sequence). Trimming removed 3 bases at V and 3 bases at J, with 9 bases between. CDR3 length equals 13 residues.

This clone has a single count. The V and J genes are TRBV7-9 and TRBJ2-7; 10 bases are a match to TRBD1. The CDR3 spans 14 residues. Trimming at V came to 5 bases and at J to 3 bases, leaving 4 bases not matched to a gene. Per germline, CDR1 SEHNR and CDR2 FQNEAQ (reference sequence). The CDR3 region has the DNA TGTGCCAGCAGCGACCGGGACAGGGGCTACGAGCAGTACTTC. Protein product: CASSDRDRGYEQYF.

This chain uses TRBV23-1 with TRBJ2-6; D might be TRBD1 (6 bases). TRBV23-1 is known as an ORF, though its function is uncertain. V lost 8 bases to trimming and J lost 0 bases, with 20 bases between them. The CDR3 is made up of 18 amino acids. CDR3 sequence (DNA): TGCGCCAGCCCCCGTAGCCTGCTGGGGGCCTCTGGGGCCAACGTCCTGACTTTC. Translating it yields CASPRSLLGASGANVLTF.

This chain uses TRBV28 with TRBJ2-3, with 14 bases lining up with TRBD2. The length of the CDR3 is 17 residues. The V gene's germline CDR1 is MDHEN and CDR2 SYDVKM. J gave up 2 bases and V 6 bases, and 7 bases lay outside the gene matches. The CDR3 loop is CASSRRLAGGITDTQYF. The CDR3 nucleotides read TGTGCCAGCAGCCGGCGACTAGCGGGAGGGATCACAGATACGCAGTATTTT.